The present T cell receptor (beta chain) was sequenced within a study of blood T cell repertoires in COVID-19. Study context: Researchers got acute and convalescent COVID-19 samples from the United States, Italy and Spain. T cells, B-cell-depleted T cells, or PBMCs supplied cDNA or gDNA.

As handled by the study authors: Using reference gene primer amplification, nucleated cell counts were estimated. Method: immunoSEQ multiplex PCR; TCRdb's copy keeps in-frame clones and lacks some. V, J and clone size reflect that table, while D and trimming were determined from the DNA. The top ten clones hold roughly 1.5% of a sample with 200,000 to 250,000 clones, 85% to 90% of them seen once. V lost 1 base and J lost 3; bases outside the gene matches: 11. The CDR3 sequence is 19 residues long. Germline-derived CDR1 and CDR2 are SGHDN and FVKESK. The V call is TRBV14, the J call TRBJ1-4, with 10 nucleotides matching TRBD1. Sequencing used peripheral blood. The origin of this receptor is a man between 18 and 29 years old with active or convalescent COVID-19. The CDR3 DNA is TGTGCCAGCAGCCAAGGGGAGACAGGGGGCCGGCAATCTAATGAAAAACTGTTTTTT. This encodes CASSQGETGGRQSNEKLFF.